One TCR beta chain is described in this entry. Its antigen is not known. Generated by immunoSEQ multiplex PCR, the TCRdb table keeps only in-frame clones and is missing some. The sample carries tens of thousands of clones, approximately 80% recorded once. Second-dose intervals of approximately 4 or approximately 12 weeks were pooled. These data are taken from a study of T cell responses to AZD1222 COVID-19 vaccine. Study results and limitations: Females outnumbered males among donors, who were mostly white British; clonal diversity was possibly underestimated. CD4 TCRs associated with vaccination spanned spike, dominating at 160-218 and 743-854.

The starting material was peripheral blood, obtained 28 days after the second AZD1222 dose. This receptor was taken from an adult who received the AZD1222 COVID-19 vaccine.

DNA for the CDR3: TGTGCCAGCACCGTAGCCGGGGGGCAGTTCTTC. Amino acid sequence: CASTVAGGQFF. This chain joins TRBV2 and TRBJ2-1; D possibly corresponds to TRBD2 (6 bases). The CDR3 is made up of 11 amino acids. The V and J ends lost 7 bases and 12 bases respectively, with 13 bases between them. Per germline, CDR1 SNHLY and CDR2 FYNNEI.